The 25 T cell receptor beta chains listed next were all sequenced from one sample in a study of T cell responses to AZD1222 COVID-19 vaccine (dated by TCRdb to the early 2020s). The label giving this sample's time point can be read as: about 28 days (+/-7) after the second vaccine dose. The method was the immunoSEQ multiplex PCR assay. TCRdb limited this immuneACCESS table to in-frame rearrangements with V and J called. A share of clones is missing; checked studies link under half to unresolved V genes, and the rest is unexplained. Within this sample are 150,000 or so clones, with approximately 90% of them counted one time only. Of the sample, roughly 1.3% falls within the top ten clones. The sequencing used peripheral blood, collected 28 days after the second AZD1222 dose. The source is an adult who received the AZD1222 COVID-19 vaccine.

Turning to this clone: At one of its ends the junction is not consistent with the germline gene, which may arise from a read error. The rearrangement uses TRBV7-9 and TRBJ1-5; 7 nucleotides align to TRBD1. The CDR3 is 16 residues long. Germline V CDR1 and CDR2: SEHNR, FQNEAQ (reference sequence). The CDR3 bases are TGTGCCAGCATCTTACCGGCCAAGGGGGCTAGTCAGCCCCAGCATTTT. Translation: CASILPAKGASQPQHF.

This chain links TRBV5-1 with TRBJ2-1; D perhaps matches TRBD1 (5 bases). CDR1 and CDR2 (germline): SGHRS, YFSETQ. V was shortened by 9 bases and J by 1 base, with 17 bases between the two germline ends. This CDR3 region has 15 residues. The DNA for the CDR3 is TGCGCCACTCAACAGGCGGCAGGGTCCTACAATGAGCAGTTCTTC. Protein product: CATQQAAGSYNEQFF.

The CDR3 spells CASTRTGENYGYTF. The CDR3 DNA reads TGTGCCAGCACCAGGACAGGGGAGAACTATGGCTACACCTTC. This chain uses TRBV7-8 with TRBJ1-2; 9 positions match TRBD1. Germline CDR1 SGHVS, CDR2 FQNEAQ. This CDR3 contains 14 residues. The V and J ends lost 7 bases and 2 bases, in that order; junction bases with no gene match: 5.

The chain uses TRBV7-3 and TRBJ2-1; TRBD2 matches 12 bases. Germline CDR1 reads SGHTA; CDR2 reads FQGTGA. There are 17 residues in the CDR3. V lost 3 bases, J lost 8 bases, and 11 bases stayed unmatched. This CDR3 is CASSLERTSGVFDEQFF. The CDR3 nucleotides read TGTGCCAGCAGCTTGGAGAGGACTAGCGGGGTTTTCGATGAGCAGTTCTTC. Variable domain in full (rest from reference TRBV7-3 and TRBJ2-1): GAGVSQTPSNKVTEKGKYVELRCDPISGHTALYWYRQSLGQGPEFLIYFQGTGAADDSGLPNDRFFAVRPEGSVSTLKIQRTERGDSAVYLCASSLERTSGVFDEQFFGPGTRLTVL.

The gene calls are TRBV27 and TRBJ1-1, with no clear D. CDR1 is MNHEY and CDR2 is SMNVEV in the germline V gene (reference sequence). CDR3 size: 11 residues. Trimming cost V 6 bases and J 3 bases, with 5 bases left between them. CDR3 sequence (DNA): TGTGCCAGCAGGGGATACACTGAAGCTTTCTTT. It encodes CASRGYTEAFF.

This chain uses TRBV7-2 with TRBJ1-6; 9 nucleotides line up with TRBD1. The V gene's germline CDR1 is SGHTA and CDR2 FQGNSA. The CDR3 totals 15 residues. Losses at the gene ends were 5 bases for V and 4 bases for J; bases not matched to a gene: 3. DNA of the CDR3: TGTGCCAGCAGCGGTGGGACAGGGTATAATTCACCCCTCCACTTT. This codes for CASSGGTGYNSPLHF.

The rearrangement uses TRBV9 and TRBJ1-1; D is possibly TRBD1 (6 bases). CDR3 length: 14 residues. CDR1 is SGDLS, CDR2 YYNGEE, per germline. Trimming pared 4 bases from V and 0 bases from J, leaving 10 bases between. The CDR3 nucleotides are TGTGCCAGCAGCCCCGGGACATTGAACACTGAAGCTTTCTTT. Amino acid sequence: CASSPGTLNTEAFF.

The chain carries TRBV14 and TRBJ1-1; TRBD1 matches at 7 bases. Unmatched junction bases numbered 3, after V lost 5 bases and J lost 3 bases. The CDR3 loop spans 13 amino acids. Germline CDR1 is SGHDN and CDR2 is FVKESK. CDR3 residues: CASSVQGDTEAFF. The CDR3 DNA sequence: TGTGCCAGCAGCGTCCAGGGGGACACTGAAGCTTTCTTT.

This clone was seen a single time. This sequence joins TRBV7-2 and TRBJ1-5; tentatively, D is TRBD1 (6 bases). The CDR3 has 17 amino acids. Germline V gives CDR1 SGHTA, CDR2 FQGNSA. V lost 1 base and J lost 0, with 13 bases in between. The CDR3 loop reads CASSLESGAISNQPQHF. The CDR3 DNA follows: TGTGCCAGCAGCTTAGAGTCAGGGGCAATTAGCAATCAGCCCCAGCATTTT.

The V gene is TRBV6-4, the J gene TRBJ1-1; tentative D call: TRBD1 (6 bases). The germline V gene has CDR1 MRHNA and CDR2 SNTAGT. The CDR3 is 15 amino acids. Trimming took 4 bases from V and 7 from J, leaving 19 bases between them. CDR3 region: CASSVEQGSTHEAFF. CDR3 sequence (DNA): TGTGCCAGCAGTGTCGAACAGGGTTCCACTCATGAAGCTTTCTTT.

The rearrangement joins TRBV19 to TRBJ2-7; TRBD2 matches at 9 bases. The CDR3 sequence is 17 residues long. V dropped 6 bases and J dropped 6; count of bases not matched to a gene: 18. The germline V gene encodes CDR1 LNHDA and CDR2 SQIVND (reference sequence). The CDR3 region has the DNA TGTGCCAGTAGAGGCGTAGCGGGAGCCTCCCCGGGGAGCGAGCAGTACTTC. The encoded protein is CASRGVAGASPGSEQYF.

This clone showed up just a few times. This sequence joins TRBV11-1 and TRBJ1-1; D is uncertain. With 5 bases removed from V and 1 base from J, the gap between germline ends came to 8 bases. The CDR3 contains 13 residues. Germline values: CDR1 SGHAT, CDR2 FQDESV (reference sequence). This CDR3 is CASSRETNTEAFF. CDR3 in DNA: TGTGCCAGCAGCCGAGAGACGAACACTGAAGCTTTCTTT.

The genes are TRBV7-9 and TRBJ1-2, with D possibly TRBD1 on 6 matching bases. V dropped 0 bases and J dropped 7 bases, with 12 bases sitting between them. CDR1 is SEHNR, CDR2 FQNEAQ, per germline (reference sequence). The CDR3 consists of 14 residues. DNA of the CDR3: TGTGCCAGCAGCTTAGCCGGGGGGCAGGGTGGCTACACCTTC. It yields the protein CASSLAGGQGGYTF.

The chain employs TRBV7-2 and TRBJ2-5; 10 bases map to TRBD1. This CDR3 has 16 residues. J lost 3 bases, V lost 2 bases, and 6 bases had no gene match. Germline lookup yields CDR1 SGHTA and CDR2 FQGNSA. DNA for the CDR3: TGTGCCAGCAGCTTATGGGTGACAGGGGGCGAAGAGACCCAGTACTTC. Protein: CASSLWVTGGEETQYF. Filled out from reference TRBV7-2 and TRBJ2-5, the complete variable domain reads GAGVSQSPSNKVTEKGKDVELRCDPISGHTALYWYRQSLGQGLEFLIYFQGNSAPDKSGLPSDRFSAERTGGSVSTLTIQRTQQEDSAVYLCASSLWVTGGEETQYFGPGTRLLVL.

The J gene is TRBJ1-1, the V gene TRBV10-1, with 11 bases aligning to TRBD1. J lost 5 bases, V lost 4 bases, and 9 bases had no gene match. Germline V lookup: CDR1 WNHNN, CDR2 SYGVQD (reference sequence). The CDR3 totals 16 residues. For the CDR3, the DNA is TGCGCCAGCAGTGCTGGACAGGGGGCGCGGGTGACTGAAGCTTTCTTT. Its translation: CASSAGQGARVTEAFF.

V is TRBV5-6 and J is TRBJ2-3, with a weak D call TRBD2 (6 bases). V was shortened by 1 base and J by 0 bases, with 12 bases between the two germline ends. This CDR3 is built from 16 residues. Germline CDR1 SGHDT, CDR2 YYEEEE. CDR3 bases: TGTGCCAGCAGCTTGTTGGCGGGGACTAGCACAGATACGCAGTATTTT. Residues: CASSLLAGTSTDTQYF.

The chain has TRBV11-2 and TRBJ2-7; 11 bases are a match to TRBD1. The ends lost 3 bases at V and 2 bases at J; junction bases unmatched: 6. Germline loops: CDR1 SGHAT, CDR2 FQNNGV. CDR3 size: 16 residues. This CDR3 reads CASSFNSGQGAYEQYF. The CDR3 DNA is TGTGCCAGCAGCTTCAACTCGGGACAGGGGGCCTACGAGCAGTACTTC.

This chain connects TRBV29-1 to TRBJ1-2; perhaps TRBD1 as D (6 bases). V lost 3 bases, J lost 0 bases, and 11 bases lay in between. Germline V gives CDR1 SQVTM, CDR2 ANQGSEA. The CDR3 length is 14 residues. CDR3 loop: CSVDWGGPNYGYTF. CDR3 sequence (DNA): TGCAGCGTTGATTGGGGGGGGCCTAACTATGGCTACACCTTC.

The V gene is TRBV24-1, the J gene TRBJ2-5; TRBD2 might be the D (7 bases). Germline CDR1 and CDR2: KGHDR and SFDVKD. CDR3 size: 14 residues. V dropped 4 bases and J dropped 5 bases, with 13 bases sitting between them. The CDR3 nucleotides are TGTGCCACCAGTGACCCACAGGGAGGGGAGACCCAGTACTTC. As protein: CATSDPQGGETQYF.

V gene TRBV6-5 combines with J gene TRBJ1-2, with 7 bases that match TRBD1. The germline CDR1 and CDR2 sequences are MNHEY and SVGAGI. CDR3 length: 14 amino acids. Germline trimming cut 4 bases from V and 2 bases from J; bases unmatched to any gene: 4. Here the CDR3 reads CASSSGTENYGYTF. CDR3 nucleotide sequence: TGTGCCAGCAGTTCCGGGACAGAGAACTATGGCTACACCTTC.

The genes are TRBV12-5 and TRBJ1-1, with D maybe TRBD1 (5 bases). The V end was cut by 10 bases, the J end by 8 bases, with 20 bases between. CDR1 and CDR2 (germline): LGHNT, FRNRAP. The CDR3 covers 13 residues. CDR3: CATQAARGPEAFF. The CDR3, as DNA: TGTGCTACCCAGGCGGCTCGGGGACCCGAAGCTTTCTTT. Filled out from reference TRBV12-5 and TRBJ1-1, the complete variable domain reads DARVTQTPRHKVTEMGQEVTMRCQPILGHNTVFWYRQTMMQGLELLAYFRNRAPLDDSGMPKDRFSAEMPDATLATLKIQPSEPRDSAVYFCATQAARGPEAFFGQGTRLTVV.

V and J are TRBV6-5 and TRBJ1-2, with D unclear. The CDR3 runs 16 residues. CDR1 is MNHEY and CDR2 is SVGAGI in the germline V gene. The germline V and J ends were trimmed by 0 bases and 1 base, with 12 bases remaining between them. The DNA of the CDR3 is TGTGCCAGCAGTTACTCGAGATCTCGCGGTAACTATGGCTACACCTTC. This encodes CASSYSRSRGNYGYTF.

The CDR3 region has the DNA TGTGCCAGTAGTCTTATCGGGACAGGGGCTGGCTACACCTTC. This gives the protein CASSLIGTGAGYTF. J is TRBJ1-2 and V is TRBV19; the match to TRBD1 covers 10 bases. The trim removed 5 bases at V and 7 bases at J, leaving 7 bases unmatched. This CDR3 region has 14 residues. Germline V gene data show CDR1 as LNHDA and CDR2 as SQIVND (reference sequence).

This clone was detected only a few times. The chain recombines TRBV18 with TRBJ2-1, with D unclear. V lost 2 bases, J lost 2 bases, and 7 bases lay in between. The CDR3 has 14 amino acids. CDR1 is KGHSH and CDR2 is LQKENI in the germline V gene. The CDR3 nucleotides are TGTGCCAGCTCACCAGTGGGGACCTACAATGAGCAGTTCTTC. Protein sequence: CASSPVGTYNEQFF.

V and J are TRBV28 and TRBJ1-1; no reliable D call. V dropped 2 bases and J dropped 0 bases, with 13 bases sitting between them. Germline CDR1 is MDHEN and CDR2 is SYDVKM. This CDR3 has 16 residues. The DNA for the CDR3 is TGTGCCAGCAGTTTAGGTGGCAGTCTTATGAACACTGAAGCTTTCTTT. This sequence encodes CASSLGGSLMNTEAFF.